This T cell receptor (beta chain) was obtained from a study of beta chain features in type 1 diabetes (dated by TCRdb to 2016 to 2018). General notes on the study: Patients and healthy donors did not differ in mean age, gender distribution, total cell number or subset yield. In the study, TCRB repertoires of sorted circulating CD4+ T cell subsets from recently diagnosed type 1 diabetes patients were compared with those of matched healthy donors. Naive and central memory subsets were obtained from all 28 donors, but regulatory and stem cell-like memory subsets were isolated from only 8 patients and about eight healthy donors. A total of around 110,000,000 sorted cells were examined across all samples, and RNA yield correlated strongly with the number of cells per subset.

Each donor gave one peripheral blood draw, approximately 120 mL on average, collected into heparinised tubes. Using a panel that included CD45RO, CCR7, CD25, CD127, CD95 and CD27, naive, central memory, regulatory and stem cell-like memory CD4+ T cells were sorted on a BD FACSAria II. All sorted populations exceeded 95% purity. Right away, PBMCs were isolated by Lymphoprep density gradient centrifugation and were stained directly, with no culture step. Samples were stained and sorted in pairs, with one healthy donor and one patient per experiment, so that batch effects were minimized. This clone was found a few times. This receptor's antigen is unknown. The sample holds no much larger clone one base away, and base qualities are not on file. Beyond this particular receptor, the publication reports: Patients with type 1 diabetes made fewer insertions and deleted more nucleotides at VDJ recombination sites, implying thymic rearrangement abnormalities. PCR might favor shorter templates, but patient and control samples were amplified and corrected together, so any skew would affect both groups equally. HLA sub-analyses involved small numbers of individuals, so any influence of HLA type on TCRB rearrangement remained unresolved. Because cDNA was sequenced instead of genomic DNA, activated cells with high expression could be over-represented, although the groups did not differ in activation or CD3 levels. Type 1 diabetes patients showed a moderate but significant shortening of TCRB CDR3 length in all four CD4+ subsets. Naive, central memory and regulatory TCRB repertoires appeared to be more similar among patients than among healthy donors.

The entire isolated RNA was reverse transcribed using the High Capacity cDNA Reverse Transcription Kit, and thus expressed TCRB transcripts were sequenced. Deep immunoSEQ sequencing was performed on naive, central memory and regulatory T cell samples, with an average of about 4 million total reads per sample. Sorted cells were lysed in RLT buffer and RNA was extracted with DNase-treated RNeasy Micro or Mini kits, depending on cell number. Each cell subset was processed separately to prevent cross-contamination, with patient and healthy donor samples processed together. The immunoSEQ multiplex PCR was used to amplify TCRB sequences from cDNA, yielding 87-bp fragments that span the CDR3 region. Sequencing of the amplicons was done on the Illumina HiSeq platform. On the study's bioinformatics: PCR bias was corrected computationally using synthetic template baselines, and reads within Hamming distance 2 were collapsed, with unmergeable singletons discarded. Reads were aligned against IMGT so that V, D and J genes, CDR3 length and insertions or deletions at six rearrangement sites could be assigned. Within each subset, clonotype counts were normalized to sorted cell number, and only after that were true diversity and Gini coefficients computed with the tcR R package. The overlap coefficient, calculated on TCRB nucleotide sequences, was used to measure repertoire sharing. This immuneACCESS table, as held by TCRdb, lists in-frame sequences with V and J called but not all clones. Of the missing ones, under half trace to an unresolved V gene in checked studies; the others have no known cause. That table supplies the V and J calls and clone size; D and trimming were determined from the DNA. In this sample the table shows about 290,000 clones, 7.5% to 9.5% of which occur a single time. Together, the top ten hold approximately 1% of the sample.

Spanning cysteine to phenylalanine, the CDR3 consists of 13 amino acids. Solely the CDR3 DNA is kept, with 39 bases framed from the first base. Per the germline V gene, SGHTA is the CDR1 and FQGTGA is the CDR2. V is cut by 6 bases and J by 6 bases, and the space between the germline ends is 11 bases. The sample consisted of central memory CD4+ T cells from blood. This receptor was taken from a woman under 30 in good health. In this chain, TRBV7-3 is recombined with TRBJ2-2; the D gene is possibly TRBD1, with 6 bases matching. The CDR3 region: CASRRRQAGELFF. The nucleotides are TGTGCCAGCAGACGAAGACAGGCCGGGGAGCTGTTTTTT.